These T cell receptor beta chains were read from a single sample in a study of neurological immune-mediated disorders. TCRdb reprocessed the 5' RACE reads with MiXCR, giving one entry per CDR3 protein. The sample has tens of thousands of distinct CDR3 sequences; 7% to 9% are singletons. Sequencing input: PBMCs. Receptors originate from a woman in her thirties or forties in good health. The CDR3 runs from the conserved cysteine through the conserved F or W. The D gene is left open where the match is weak. A clone size is listed for some rows: how often the clone was seen (once, few, many), or a class if it is expanded.

d_call: TRBD1; j_call: TRBJ1-3; v_call: TRBV9; clone_size: many; cdr3_nt: TGTGCCAGCAGCGGACCAAGACAGGGTGCGTCTGGAAACACCATATATTTT; cdr3_aa: CASSGPRQGASGNTIYF
d_call: TRBD1; j_call: TRBJ2-3; v_call: TRBV7-9; clone_size: many; cdr3_nt: TGTGCCAGCTGGGGACAGGGTTATTCAGATACGCAGTATTTT; cdr3_aa: CASWGQGYSDTQYF
d_call: NA; j_call: TRBJ2-7; v_call: TRBV6-4; clone_size: many; cdr3_nt: TGTGCCAGCAGTTCGGGCCCCTCCTACGAGCAGTACTTC; cdr3_aa: CASSSGPSYEQYF
d_call: NA; j_call: TRBJ2-1; v_call: TRBV12-3/TRBV12-4; clone_size: many; cdr3_nt: TGTGCCAGCAGCTCCGTCTCGGGGGTTGAGCAGTTCTTC; cdr3_aa: CASSSVSGVEQFF
d_call: TRBD1; j_call: TRBJ2-1; v_call: TRBV6-2/TRBV6-3; clone_size: many; cdr3_nt: TGTGCCAGCAGCCACGCTGCCTCAGGGGGCTACAATGAGCAGTTCTTC; cdr3_aa: CASSHAASGGYNEQFF
d_call: TRBD1; j_call: TRBJ2-1; v_call: TRBV29-1; clone_size: many; cdr3_nt: TGCAGCGTAATCTGGGGATCCGGGACAGGGAGGACCAATGAGCAGTTCTTC; cdr3_aa: CSVIWGSGTGRTNEQFF
d_call: NA; j_call: TRBJ1-2; v_call: TRBV24-1; clone_size: many; cdr3_nt: TGTGCCACCAGTGATGGGGGAAAGAACTATGGCTACACCTTC; cdr3_aa: CATSDGGKNYGYTF
d_call: TRBD2; j_call: TRBJ2-1; v_call: TRBV29-1; clone_size: many; cdr3_nt: TGCAGCGTTGAGTCGCGGGAGAGCTCCTACAATGAGCAGTTCTTC; cdr3_aa: CSVESRESSYNEQFF
d_call: NA; j_call: TRBJ2-2; v_call: TRBV6-2/TRBV6-3; clone_size: many; cdr3_nt: TGTGCCAGCAGCCCCGTTAACACCGGGGAGCTGTTTTTT; cdr3_aa: CASSPVNTGELFF
d_call: NA; j_call: TRBJ1-1; v_call: TRBV20-1; clone_size: many; cdr3_nt: TGCAGTGCAGCGAGGGGAGGGATGATGTACACTGAAGCTTTCTTT; cdr3_aa: CSAARGGMMYTEAFF
d_call: NA; j_call: TRBJ1-5; v_call: TRBV5-5; clone_size: many; cdr3_nt: TGTGCCAGCAGCCTTGATCCGGTAAATCAGCCCCAGCATTTT; cdr3_aa: CASSLDPVNQPQHF
d_call: TRBD1; j_call: TRBJ1-2; v_call: TRBV4-3; clone_size: many; cdr3_nt: TGCGCCAGCAGCCAAGATCGGGGCCAGGGGGAAAACTATGGCTACACCTTC; cdr3_aa: CASSQDRGQGENYGYTF
d_call: NA; j_call: TRBJ2-1; v_call: TRBV29-1; clone_size: many; cdr3_nt: TGCAGCGTTGAAGGGGCGCGAAGGAATGAGCAGTTCTTC; cdr3_aa: CSVEGARRNEQFF
d_call: NA; j_call: TRBJ1-5; v_call: TRBV6-2/TRBV6-3; clone_size: many; cdr3_nt: TGTGCCAGCAGTACCCATACAGGGCCCTATCAGCCCCAGCATTTT; cdr3_aa: CASSTHTGPYQPQHF
d_call: TRBD1; j_call: TRBJ2-3; v_call: TRBV20-1; clone_size: many; cdr3_nt: TGCAGTGCTCAAACAGGGGGCGCCGGCGGGAAGAGCACAGATACGCAGTATTTT; cdr3_aa: CSAQTGGAGGKSTDTQYF
d_call: NA; j_call: TRBJ2-2; v_call: TRBV20-1; clone_size: many; cdr3_nt: TGCAGTGCTAGAGCCACAGAAAACACCGGGGAGCTGTTTTTT; cdr3_aa: CSARATENTGELFF
d_call: NA; j_call: TRBJ1-3; v_call: TRBV29-1; clone_size: many; cdr3_nt: TGCAGCGTGGCAAACTCTGGAAACACCATATATTTT; cdr3_aa: CSVANSGNTIYF
d_call: NA; j_call: TRBJ2-2; v_call: TRBV2; clone_size: NA; cdr3_nt: TGTGCCAGCAGCAGGTGGAACACCGGGGAGCTGTTTTTT; cdr3_aa: CASSRWNTGELFF
d_call: NA; j_call: TRBJ2-7; v_call: TRBV29-1; clone_size: NA; cdr3_nt: TGCAGCGTGCCCCGGGGGCTAAGGTACGAGCAGTACTTC; cdr3_aa: CSVPRGLRYEQYF
d_call: NA; j_call: TRBJ1-2; v_call: TRBV5-1; clone_size: many; cdr3_nt: TGCGCCAGCAGCTTGGAGCCACTCACGGAAGGCTACACCTTC; cdr3_aa: CASSLEPLTEGYTF
d_call: NA; j_call: TRBJ2-7; v_call: TRBV4-3; clone_size: NA; cdr3_nt: TGCGCCAGCAGCCAAGTCAGGGGGGGGTTCTACGAGCAGTACTTC; cdr3_aa: CASSQVRGGFYEQYF
d_call: NA; j_call: TRBJ2-2; v_call: TRBV5-1; clone_size: once; cdr3_nt: TGCGCCAGCCGGGACCTTACTGCGGGGGAGCTGTTTTTT; cdr3_aa: CASRDLTAGELFF
d_call: NA; j_call: TRBJ2-1; v_call: TRBV10-2; clone_size: many; cdr3_nt: TGCGCCAGCAGTGAAGTCAATGAGCAGTTCTTC; cdr3_aa: CASSEVNEQFF
d_call: NA; j_call: TRBJ2-1; v_call: TRBV20-1; clone_size: NA; cdr3_nt: TGCAGTGCCGAGACTAGCTGCAGGGGGGGGAATGAGCAGTTCTTC; cdr3_aa: CSAETSCRGGNEQFF
d_call: NA; j_call: TRBJ1-1; v_call: TRBV7-2; clone_size: NA; cdr3_nt: TGTGCCAGCAGACGAGGACGGTTGAACACTGAAGCTTTCTTT; cdr3_aa: CASRRGRLNTEAFF
d_call: NA; j_call: TRBJ2-1; v_call: TRBV3-1; clone_size: many; cdr3_nt: TGTGCCAGCAGCCAAGCGGTAGAGCAGTTCTTC; cdr3_aa: CASSQAVEQFF
d_call: TRBD1; j_call: TRBJ2-2; v_call: TRBV12-3/TRBV12-4; clone_size: few; cdr3_nt: TGTGCCAGCAGTCCAAGGCCGGGACAGGGGGCCGTCGGGGAGCTGTTTTTT; cdr3_aa: CASSPRPGQGAVGELFF
d_call: NA; j_call: TRBJ1-3; v_call: TRBV5-1; clone_size: many; cdr3_nt: TGCGCCAGCAGCCGGACATACCTCTCTGGAAACACCATATATTTT; cdr3_aa: CASSRTYLSGNTIYF
d_call: TRBD1; j_call: TRBJ1-6; v_call: TRBV7-2; clone_size: many; cdr3_nt: TGTGCCAGCAGCTTAGGACCGGGACAGGTCCTTTCACCCCTCCACTTT; cdr3_aa: CASSLGPGQVLSPLHF
d_call: TRBD1; j_call: TRBJ2-7; v_call: TRBV12-3/TRBV12-4; clone_size: many; cdr3_nt: TGTGCCAGCAGTCGACAGGGGACTGGAAACTACGAGCAGTACTTC; cdr3_aa: CASSRQGTGNYEQYF
d_call: NA; j_call: TRBJ2-1; v_call: TRBV15; clone_size: many; cdr3_nt: TGTGCCACCAGCAGAGAAACTGTGGGGGAGCAGTTCTTC; cdr3_aa: CATSRETVGEQFF
d_call: TRBD1; j_call: TRBJ1-1; v_call: TRBV10-3; clone_size: many; cdr3_nt: TGTGCCATCAGGGGGACAGGAGAGAACACTGAAGCTTTCTTT; cdr3_aa: CAIRGTGENTEAFF
d_call: NA; j_call: TRBJ2-2; v_call: TRBV7-2; clone_size: many; cdr3_nt: TGTGCCAGCAGCTCGTACGCGGCGAACACCGGGGAGCTGTTTTTT; cdr3_aa: CASSSYAANTGELFF
d_call: NA; j_call: TRBJ2-3; v_call: TRBV5-1; clone_size: many; cdr3_nt: TGCGCCAGCAGCGGCGGAGGGCATGTTGTGTTGGATACGCAGTATTTT; cdr3_aa: CASSGGGHVVLDTQYF
d_call: NA; j_call: TRBJ1-6; v_call: TRBV20-1; clone_size: many; cdr3_nt: TGCAGTGCTCCGGACGGGTGGAGCTCCTATAATTCACCCCTCCACTTT; cdr3_aa: CSAPDGWSSYNSPLHF
d_call: TRBD1; j_call: TRBJ2-2; v_call: TRBV7-3; clone_size: many; cdr3_nt: TGTGCCAGCAGCTTAAGCCCCCTGGCAGGGGGCACCGGGGAGCTGTTTTTT; cdr3_aa: CASSLSPLAGGTGELFF
d_call: NA; j_call: TRBJ1-3; v_call: TRBV6-6; clone_size: NA; cdr3_nt: TGTGCCAGCAAAGGGGGGAGCTCTGGAAACACCATATATTTT; cdr3_aa: CASKGGSSGNTIYF
d_call: NA; j_call: TRBJ1-4; v_call: TRBV6-5; clone_size: many; cdr3_nt: TGTGCCAGCAGTACTGAAGGGGGTACTAATGAAAAACTGTTTTTT; cdr3_aa: CASSTEGGTNEKLFF
d_call: NA; j_call: TRBJ2-1; v_call: TRBV20-1; clone_size: many; cdr3_nt: TGCAGTGCTAGAGTCTCTACCTCCTACAATGAGCAGTTCTTC; cdr3_aa: CSARVSTSYNEQFF
d_call: NA; j_call: TRBJ2-1; v_call: TRBV7-8; clone_size: many; cdr3_nt: TGTGCCAGCAGCTTAGATTGGCGGGGCAATGAGCAGTTCTTC; cdr3_aa: CASSLDWRGNEQFF
d_call: NA; j_call: TRBJ1-1; v_call: TRBV5-6; clone_size: many; cdr3_nt: TGTGCCAGCAGCTTGGCCCAGGCAGGGTGGCACACTGAAGCTTTCTTT; cdr3_aa: CASSLAQAGWHTEAFF
d_call: TRBD1; j_call: TRBJ1-2; v_call: TRBV12-3/TRBV12-4; clone_size: NA; cdr3_nt: TGTGCCAGCAGACTGACAGGGGCGGATGGCTACACCTTC; cdr3_aa: CASRLTGADGYTF